This T cell receptor beta chain was captured in a study of cytomegalovirus exposure and HLA in healthy donors. On the study more broadly: In an early release, HLA-typed donors contributed tens of millions of unique TCR sequences. The study, taken as a whole, reports: There were three CMV-associated chains whose specificity for CMV antigens was confirmed in vitro. Sequencing probably produced one cluster of sequence variants that were highly shared. Researchers catalogued 160 or so TCR beta chains as cytomegalovirus-associated.

This PCR relied on a set of 60 Vbeta primers and 13 Jbeta primers. Using immunoSEQ multiplex PCR, the repertoire was profiled, and TCRdb retains in-frame clones only, with some absent. The sample shows 140,000 to 150,000 clones, around 67% of them seen only once. About this clone itself: Its specificity is unknown.

Deletions cut 5 bases from V and 0 bases from J, with 8 bases between. CDR1 and CDR2 from the germline V gene are LNHDA and SQIVND (reference sequence). There are 14 residues in the CDR3. Sequencing was done on a sample of PBMCs. This receptor was identified in a woman aged 18-29 years in good health and CMV-seronegative. The chain couples TRBV19 to TRBJ1-3; D gene unclear. The CDR3 region has the DNA TGTGCCAGTAGTGTCACGAGCTCTGGAAACACCATATATTTT. It specifies CASSVTSSGNTIYF.